The clone carrying this T cell receptor beta chain has a handful of counts. Its antigen is not identified. Germline is not matched at one junction end, which may reflect a read error. This sample is part of a study of blood T cells in healthy people across ages. Primers used in a second PCR of about 7 to 12 cycles were a sample-barcoded 5' primer and a J-beta primer mix. TCRdb re-called the 5' RACE reads with MiXCR, one entry per CDR3 protein. The sample contains about 510,000 distinct CDR3 sequences, 25% to 35% of which appear only once. Study results and caveats: Age advanced and TCR beta diversity per million T cells fell, roughly linearly.

The sample was also reused in another study, on T cells of mothers and their children. From that report: When mothers and children were related, their normalized repertoire overlap, which was always slightly higher, did not differ significantly from that of unrelated pairs. T cell clones that were persistent and microchimeric went undetected.

The source of this sequence is a boy younger than 10 in good health. The source material was blood.

The CDR3 coding sequence is TGTGCCATCAGTGAGTCCGGGACTAGCGGGAGTCCCCACAATGAGCAGCTCTTC. This gives the protein CAISESGTSGSPHNEQLF. V is TRBV10-3 and J is TRBJ2-1, with 14 nucleotides matching TRBD2. Germline values: CDR1 ENHRY, CDR2 SYGVKD. The CDR3 consists of 18 residues.